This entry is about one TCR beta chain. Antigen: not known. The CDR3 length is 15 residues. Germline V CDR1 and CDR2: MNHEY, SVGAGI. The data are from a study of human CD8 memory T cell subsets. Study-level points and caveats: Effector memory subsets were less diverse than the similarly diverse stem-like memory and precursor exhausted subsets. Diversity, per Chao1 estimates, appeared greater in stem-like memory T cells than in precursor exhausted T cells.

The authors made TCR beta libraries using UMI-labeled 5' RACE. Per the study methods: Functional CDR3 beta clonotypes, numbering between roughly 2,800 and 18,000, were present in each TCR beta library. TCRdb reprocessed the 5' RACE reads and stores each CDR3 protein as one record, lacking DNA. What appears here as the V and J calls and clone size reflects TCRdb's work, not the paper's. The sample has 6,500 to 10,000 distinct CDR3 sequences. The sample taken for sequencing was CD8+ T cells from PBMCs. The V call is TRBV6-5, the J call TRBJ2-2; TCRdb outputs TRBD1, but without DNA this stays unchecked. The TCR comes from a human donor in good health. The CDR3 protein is CASSTNRGSSGELFF.